Listed here is a single T cell receptor beta chain. Its antigen is not known. This sample is part of a study of T cell responses to AZD1222 COVID-19 vaccine. Study findings and constraints: Only 5 or 6 individuals given AZD1222 were seropositive at baseline.

Trimming stripped 6 bases from V and 7 bases from J, with 13 bases between. CDR3 length: 13 residues. TCRdb's table, derived via immunoSEQ multiplex PCR, lists solely in-frame clones and lacks some. The data hold more than 95,000 clones, with around 89% observed a single time. The chain links TRBV12-3 or TRBV12-4 to TRBJ1-5; maybe TRBD1 (6 bases). The material sequenced was peripheral blood, taken on day 0 of AZD1222 vaccination. The TCR sequence derives from an adult in good health. The CDR3 here is CASSPRQEQPQHF. The CDR3 DNA reads TGTGCCAGCAGCCCCAGACAGGAGCAGCCCCAGCATTTT.